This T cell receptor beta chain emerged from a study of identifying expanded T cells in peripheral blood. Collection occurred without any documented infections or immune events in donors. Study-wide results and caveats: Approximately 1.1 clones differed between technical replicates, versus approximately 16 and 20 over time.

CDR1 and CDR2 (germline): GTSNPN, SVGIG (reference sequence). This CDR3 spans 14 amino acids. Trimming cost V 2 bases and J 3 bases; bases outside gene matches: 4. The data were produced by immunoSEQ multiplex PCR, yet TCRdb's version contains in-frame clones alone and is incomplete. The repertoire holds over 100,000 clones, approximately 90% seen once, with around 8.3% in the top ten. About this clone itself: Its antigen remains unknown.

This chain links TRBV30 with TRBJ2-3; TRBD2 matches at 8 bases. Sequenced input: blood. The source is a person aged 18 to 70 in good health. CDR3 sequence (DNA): TGTGCCTGGAGTTGGCGGGGGGCTACAGATACGCAGTATTTT. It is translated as CAWSWRGATDTQYF.